The rows below give T cell receptor beta chains drawn from one sample of a study of blood T cell repertoires in COVID-19. This table comes from immunoSEQ multiplex PCR, and its TCRdb copy is limited to in-frame clones, with some not included. The repertoire holds approximately 300,000 clones, roughly nine tenths seen once, with approximately 5% in the top ten. The source material was PBMCs or T cells enriched from blood (not recorded which). These receptors all stem from a woman in her 30s who had recovered from COVID-19. Each CDR3 is given with its conserved first and last residue. The D gene is left open where the match is weak. The listing skips clone size in some rows; elsewhere it reads once, few, many or a size class.

cdr3_nt	cdr3_aa	j_call	d_call	clone_size	v_call
TGTGCCAGCAGCGTAGATGGCAGGGACACTGAAGCTTTCTTT	CASSVDGRDTEAFF	TRBJ1-1	-	-	TRBV9
TGTGCCAGCAGTTACGGGGGACAGGTCTATGGCTACACCTTC	CASSYGGQVYGYTF	TRBJ1-2	TRBD1	-	TRBV6-5
TGTGCCGGTTCCGCGGGGGGGCGCGACACGTCCTACAATGAGCAGTTCTTC	CAGSAGGRDTSYNEQFF	TRBJ2-1	TRBD2	-	TRBV18
TGTGCCAGCAGCCAAGTCAGGGGGGATGGCTACACCTTC	CASSQVRGDGYTF	TRBJ1-2	TRBD1	-	TRBV3-1/TRBV3-2
TGCGCCAGCAGCCCGGGACAGGGTAGGACTGAAGCTTTCTTT	CASSPGQGRTEAFF	TRBJ1-1	TRBD1	once	TRBV5-1
TGTGCCAGCTCACCATCACCGGGTTCCTCCTACGAGCAGTACTTC	CASSPSPGSSYEQYF	TRBJ2-7	-	-	TRBV18
TGTGCCAGCAGCCGGGACATTAACAACTATGGCTACACCTTC	CASSRDINNYGYTF	TRBJ1-2	-	-	TRBV3-1/TRBV3-2
TGTGCCATCAGCCGGACACAAGAGACCCAGTACTTC	CAISRTQETQYF	TRBJ2-5	-	-	TRBV10-3
TGTGCCAGCAGCTTGGGGTCTGGGGAAGCGGGTAACGAGCAGTTCTTC	CASSLGSGEAGNEQFF	TRBJ2-1	-	-	TRBV11-3
TGTGCCAGCAGCAAAGTCGCGGGGGGCCTGGAGACCCAGTACTTC	CASSKVAGGLETQYF	TRBJ2-5	TRBD2	-	TRBV5-4
TGTGCCAGCAGCGTAGAGAGTGGTGCGAATTCACCCCTCCACTTT	CASSVESGANSPLHF	TRBJ1-6	-	once	TRBV9
TGTGCCAGCAGCCAAGGGGGCAGGGGGCCTGGATGGTATGGCTACACCTTC	CASSQGGRGPGWYGYTF	TRBJ1-2	TRBD1	once	TRBV3-1/TRBV3-2
TGTGCCAGCAGCCCCGACAGGATATCTGGAAACACCATATATTTT	CASSPDRISGNTIYF	TRBJ1-3	-	-	TRBV7-9
TGTGCCAGCTCAGGGGGGGTGAACACTGAAGCTTTCTTT	CASSGGVNTEAFF	TRBJ1-1	-	-	TRBV18
TGTGCCAGCAGTTCAGGGATAGGGCGCTATGGCTACACCTTC	CASSSGIGRYGYTF	TRBJ1-2	-	-	TRBV6-6
TGTGCCAGCAGTTTTTGGGACAGGTCTAGCTCCTATAATTCACCCCTCCACTTT	CASSFWDRSSSYNSPLHF	TRBJ1-6	TRBD1	-	TRBV28
TGTGCCAGCAAAGGGGGCGGTGAAAAACTGTTTTTT	CASKGGGEKLFF	TRBJ1-4	TRBD1	-	TRBV12-3/TRBV12-4
TGCGCCAGCAGTGAACGTACGACAGGGCTATTGAACACTGAAGCTTTCTTT	CASSERTTGLLNTEAFF	TRBJ1-1	TRBD1	-	TRBV10-1
TGTGCCAGTAGTATAGTCGGGACAACTAATGAAAAACTGTTTTTT	CASSIVGTTNEKLFF	TRBJ1-4	-	-	TRBV19
TGTGCCTGCTTAGATCCAGAAAAACTGTTTTTT	CACLDPEKLFF	TRBJ1-4	-	-	TRBV30
TGCGCCAGCTCAAGGGACAGGGCGAACACTGAAGCTTTCTTT	CASSRDRANTEAFF	TRBJ1-1	TRBD1	once	TRBV5-1
TGTGCTAGCAGCCCTCGGACTAGCGGGGTCTATGAGCAGTTCTTC	CASSPRTSGVYEQFF	TRBJ2-1	TRBD2	-	TRBV7-7
TGTGCCAGCAGTTTACTACCCAGTACAGGGAGCTATGGCTACACCTTC	CASSLLPSTGSYGYTF	TRBJ1-2	-	-	TRBV27
TGTGCCAGCAGTGATGACAGAATCTATGGCTACACCTTC	CASSDDRIYGYTF	TRBJ1-2	-	-	TRBV2
TGTGCCAGCAGTTCCTTGACAGGGGGAAATTCACCCCTCCACTTT	CASSSLTGGNSPLHF	TRBJ1-6	TRBD1	-	TRBV6-5
TGTGCCAGCAGCGCACCGCAACAGGGAAGGACTGAAGCTTTCTTT	CASSAPQQGRTEAFF	TRBJ1-1	-	-	TRBV6-5
TGTGCCAGCAGCCAAGTTTCGGCCGGGGAGCTGTTTTTT	CASSQVSAGELFF	TRBJ2-2	-	once	TRBV3-1/TRBV3-2
TGTGCCAGCTCCCAGAAGACGAGCGGTTCACCCCTCCACTTT	CASSQKTSGSPLHF	TRBJ1-6	-	-	TRBV18
TGTGCTAGCAGCACTACCGATATTAGTGAGCAGTTCTTC	CASSTTDISEQFF	TRBJ2-1	-	-	TRBV7-7
TGTGCCAGCAGCCCTATAGCGGGGGCGCCGGGAAAGACCCAGTACTTC	CASSPIAGAPGKTQYF	TRBJ2-5	TRBD2	-	TRBV6-2/TRBV6-3
TGCGCCAGCAGCTTGGGCGGGAGACAAGAGACCCAGTACTTC	CASSLGGRQETQYF	TRBJ2-5	TRBD2	-	TRBV5-1
TGTGCCAGCAGCACCCGACAGGGCCGAGCTTTCTTT	CASSTRQGRAFF	TRBJ1-1	TRBD1	-	TRBV5-6
TGTGCCTGGAATCAGGGGGCGCGTAATTCACCCCTCCACTTT	CAWNQGARNSPLHF	TRBJ1-6	TRBD1	-	TRBV30
TGTGCCAGTAATTGGGGGGGCGGACGGGCCCCCACTGAAGCTTTCTTT	CASNWGGGRAPTEAFF	TRBJ1-1	-	once	TRBV19
TGTGCCAGTAGTTTACCGGGAAAAGGCACTGAAGCTTTCTTT	CASSLPGKGTEAFF	TRBJ1-1	-	-	TRBV19
TGCAGCGTTGAAACTAACGCTGGCACAGATACGCAGTATTTT	CSVETNAGTDTQYF	TRBJ2-3	-	-	TRBV29-1
TGTGCCAGTAGTATGAGGGGGCAGGGCACCACTAACTATGGCTACACCTTC	CASSMRGQGTTNYGYTF	TRBJ1-2	TRBD1	-	TRBV19
TGTGCCAGCAGCTTCAGGGAGGGTGAAAAACTGTTTTTT	CASSFREGEKLFF	TRBJ1-4	-	-	TRBV11-2
TGTGCCAGCAGTTCCCAGGGGTCATATGGCTACACCTTC	CASSSQGSYGYTF	TRBJ1-2	-	-	TRBV6-5
TGTGCCTGGAGTGTATCTTCGCGGATGAACACTGAAGCTTTCTTT	CAWSVSSRMNTEAFF	TRBJ1-1	-	once	TRBV30
TGTGCCAGCAGCTACGGGACAGGGGCCTACAATGAGCAGTTCTTC	CASSYGTGAYNEQFF	TRBJ2-1	TRBD1	few	TRBV5-8
TGTGCCAGCAGTCTCAAGCGGAACACTGAAGCTTTCTTT	CASSLKRNTEAFF	TRBJ1-1	-	-	TRBV6-4
TGCGCCAGCAGCGATGGGCATTGGGGCTACACCTTC	CASSDGHWGYTF	TRBJ1-2	-	-	TRBV4-3
TGTGCCAGCAGCTTGGGAGGGGGCAGTGGCTACACCTTC	CASSLGGGSGYTF	TRBJ1-2	TRBD1	-	TRBV5-4
TGTGCCTGGGGGGGACAGAACACTGAAGCTTTCTTT	CAWGGQNTEAFF	TRBJ1-1	-	-	TRBV30
TGTGCCAGTAGTATGGCCGTGACAGGGTGGAATGAGCAGTTCTTC	CASSMAVTGWNEQFF	TRBJ2-1	TRBD1	-	TRBV19
TGTGCCAGCAGCCCCGGGGGGAGACCAGACACTGAAGCTTTCTTT	CASSPGGRPDTEAFF	TRBJ1-1	-	-	TRBV6-2/TRBV6-3
TGTGCAAGTCGCTTTCTAGACAGGGTAATCTACACTGAAGCTTTCTTT	CASRFLDRVIYTEAFF	TRBJ1-1	-	few	TRBV12-2